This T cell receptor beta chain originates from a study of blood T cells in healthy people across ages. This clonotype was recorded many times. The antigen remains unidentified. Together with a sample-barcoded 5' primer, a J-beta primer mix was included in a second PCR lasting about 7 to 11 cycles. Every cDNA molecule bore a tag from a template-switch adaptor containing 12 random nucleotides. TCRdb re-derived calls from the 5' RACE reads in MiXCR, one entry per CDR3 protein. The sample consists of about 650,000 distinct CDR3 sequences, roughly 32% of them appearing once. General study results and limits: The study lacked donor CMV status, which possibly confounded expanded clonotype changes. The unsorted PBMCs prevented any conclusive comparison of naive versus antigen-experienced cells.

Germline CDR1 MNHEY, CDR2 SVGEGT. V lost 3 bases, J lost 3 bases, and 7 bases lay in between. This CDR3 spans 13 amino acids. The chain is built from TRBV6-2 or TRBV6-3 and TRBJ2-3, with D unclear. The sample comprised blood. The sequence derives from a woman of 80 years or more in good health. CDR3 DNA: TGTGCCAGCAGTTATTGGACGACAGATACGCAGTATTTT. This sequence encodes CASSYWTTDTQYF.